The present entry profiles one T cell receptor beta chain with its context. This sample is drawn from a study of blood T cell repertoires in COVID-19. Overall study: Acute-phase and convalescent COVID-19 samples originated in the United States, Italy and Spain. T cells, B-cell-depleted T cells, or PBMCs provided the cDNA or gDNA that served as material.

Original data processing: Amplification of reference gene primers was used by the study to estimate nucleated cell counts. TCRdb's table, derived via immunoSEQ multiplex PCR, lists solely in-frame clones and lacks some. The V and J calls and clone size are taken from that table; D and trimming were inferred from the DNA. The repertoire has about 110,000 clones, roughly 70% of them found once; the top ten carry roughly 2%. Germline V gives CDR1 SGHRS, CDR2 YFSETQ. V was clipped by 1 base and J by 6 bases; unmatched bases: 11. The CDR3 is 17 amino acids. The source of this sequence is a woman in her 40s with acute or convalescent COVID-19. Sequencing was done on a sample of peripheral blood. The rearrangement uses TRBV5-1 and TRBJ2-1; 9 bases match TRBD1. In DNA, the CDR3 is TGCGCCAGCAGCTTGTGGTACTCGGGACAGGGCGTCAATGAGCAGTTCTTC. This encodes CASSLWYSGQGVNEQFF.